This entry concerns a single T cell receptor beta chain. Study processing details: Researchers report that nucleated cell counts were estimated from reference gene primer amplification. Measured with immunoSEQ multiplex PCR; TCRdb has only the in-frame clones, and not every one. For V, J and clone size, that table is used; D and trimming come from the DNA. This sample has hundreds of thousands of clones, with around 85% found just once. The sample originates from a study of blood T cell repertoires in COVID-19. Study as a whole: Each recovered donor of Cohort 3 presented with two negative PCRs, clearance, or symptom resolution.

The CDR3 spans 13 residues. Germline values: CDR1 MDHEN, CDR2 SYDVKM. The V end was cut by 11 bases, the J end by 11 bases, with 24 bases between. The chain recombines TRBV28 with TRBJ1-1, with D possibly matching TRBD1 (5 bases). This receptor was taken from a woman between 50 and 59 years old in a cohort exposed to, infected with or recovered from COVID-19 (not recorded which). The sample consisted of PBMCs or T cells enriched from blood (not recorded which). The CDR3 reads CAATEGGGPGAFF. CDR3 DNA: TGTGCCGCCACCGAGGGCGGGGGACCTGGGGCTTTCTTT. The full variable domain, rest sourced from reference TRBV28 and TRBJ1-1, is DVKVTQSSRYLVKRTGEKVFLECVQDMDHENMFWYRQDPGLGLRLIYFSYDVKMKEKGDIPEGYSVSREKKERFSLILESASTNQTSMYLCAATEGGGPGAFFGQGTRLTVV.